This TCR beta chain was recorded in a study of blood T cells in healthy people across ages (dated by TCRdb to between 2014 and 2016). A note on the overall study: In model experiments, template switching captured roughly one uniquely barcoded TCR beta cDNA molecule for every two T cells. To avoid experimental bias, donors of different ages were distributed randomly across sequencing lanes. The study analyzed two additional independent replicas of 1 million unique cDNA reads from the same blood draw for two donors, one aged 18 to 30 and one aged 80 or older. To track age-related changes in TCR beta repertoire diversity, the study relied on deep sequencing normalized with unique cDNA molecular identifiers. The donors were divided into four age groups: young (average around 17 years), middle-aged (roughly 40), aged (roughly 66) and long-lived (around 87).

The method was 5' RACE. Sequencing took place on an Illumina HiSeq 2500. A second PCR of roughly 6 to 12 cycles was run with a J-beta primer mix and a sample-barcoded 5' primer. A template-switch 5' adaptor carrying 12 random nucleotides introduced a unique molecular identifier onto each TCR beta cDNA molecule. Each sample yielded at least 2.5 million CDR3-containing paired-end reads. First-strand cDNA was synthesized from all RNA with the Mint cDNA synthesis kit, primed by a TRBC-specific oligonucleotide. Following uracil-DNA glycosylase treatment, all cDNA underwent a first 18-cycle PCR with the universal primers M1SS and BC2_uni_R. Per the authors' processing: Each sample was normalized by randomly selecting 1 million high-quality reads, each carrying a distinct molecular identifier. Instead of being binned into consensus sequences, reads with shared molecular identifiers were discarded. CDR3 identification, clonotype clustering and error correction used MiTCR with a Q25 quality threshold and the strictest error-elimination algorithm. Lower-bound total TCR beta diversity was estimated with a nonparametric unseen species model using Euler transformation. Clones were called with MiXCR by TCRdb after fastp trimmed the public reads at Q25, and only in-frame beta chains were retained. Every entry covers one CDR3 protein and lists the most common genes and DNA from its rows. TCRdb, rather than the study authors, made the V and J calls. The sample table contains 1 million to 1.2 million distinct CDR3 sequences; only one count was recorded for around two fifths of them. The ten largest clones capture around 14% of the sample.

With regard to this clonotype: This clone's antigen is unknown. Base qualities were left out, and no much larger clone turns up one base away.

The study at large found these results: Compared with the aged group, the long-lived group had more naive CD4+ T cells, fewer expanded clones and increased TCR diversity, suggesting age selection. The CMV infection status of donors was not known, potentially confounding age-related changes in expanded clonotypes. As age increased, observed TCR beta diversity per million T cells dropped in a roughly linear way, and a significant reduction was already evident by age 40. Observed TCR beta diversity correlated strongly with the percentage of naive T cells measured by flow cytometry. Since profiling was done on bulk unsorted PBMCs, naive and antigen-experienced compartments could not be conclusively compared. Estimates of total diversity based on one million sequenced T cells were considered lower bounds and underestimates.

Including cysteine and phenylalanine, the CDR3 has 13 amino acids. Of all the DNA, just the CDR3 is kept, 39 bases in frame from base 1. V is cut by 5 bases and J by 8 bases, and the space between the germline ends is 12 bases. CDR1 and CDR2, looked up from the germline V gene (reference sequence), are PRHDT and FYEKMQ. Donors were around 37 systemically healthy Caucasian individuals from Russia aged roughly 6 to 90 years. Roughly 9.5 milliliters of peripheral blood were drawn from each donor into EDTA-treated Vacutainer tubes. Ficoll-Paque density-gradient centrifugation was used to isolate PBMCs, with at least 7 million per sample. Total RNA was extracted from PBMCs with Trizol reagent, with at least 6 micrograms obtained per sample. For every donor, an aliquot of PBMCs went through flow cytometry to measure the percentages of naive CD45RAhigh/CD27high T cells.

This receptor was taken from a man aged 18-30 years in good health. The chain joins TRBV13 to TRBJ2-2; the D gene is unclear. Sequencing was carried out using blood. In nucleotides, the sequence is TGTGCCAGCAGCCCCCGCCGGGTAGGGGAGCTGTTTTTT. The resulting protein is CASSPRRVGELFF.